The source of this TCR beta chain is a study of shared clonotypes between healthy human individuals. Points from the study as a whole: Clonotype sharing among donors, it was expected, would be affected by sequencing depth.

A word on this clone: The antigen remains unidentified.

Assay used: immunoSEQ multiplex PCR; TCRdb lists only in-frame clones, some missing. Among some 2,000,000 clones listed, roughly 96% were seen once. The length of the CDR3 is 13 residues. CDR1 MNHNS and CDR2 SASEGT come from the germline V gene. Trimming took off 10 bases at V and 4 bases at J, with 14 bases between the two ends. This sequence joins TRBV6-1 and TRBJ1-5; TRBD1 is a possible D gene (6 bases). Material for sequencing was naive CD4+ T cells sorted from blood. Indicated subset: CD45RA+ positively selected. This TCR was recovered from a man in his late teens or twenties in good health. CDR3 protein: CATCLDRNQPQHF. The CDR3, as DNA: TGTGCCACCTGCCTGGACAGAAATCAGCCCCAGCATTTT.